A single sample is the source of the 21 T cell receptor beta chains below, sequenced in a study of cytomegalovirus exposure and HLA in healthy donors. Primers for the PCR totalled 60 Vbeta and 13 Jbeta. The assay was immunoSEQ multiplex PCR, and TCRdb's table has in-frame clones only and misses some. The sample records 150,000 to 200,000 clones, about four fifths being singletons. The sample was PBMCs. These receptors were taken from a man aged 25-45 years in good health and CMV-seronegative.

This clone has more than one count but fewer than ten. The chain is built from TRBV15 and TRBJ2-5; D might be TRBD2 (6 bases). Between the trimmed V and J ends, which lost 0 bases and 2 bases, there was a span of 13 bases. The CDR3 is 16 residues long. Germline lookup yields CDR1 LNHNV and CDR2 YYDKDF (reference sequence). CDR3 loop: CATSREGGRKQETQYF. The CDR3 DNA reads as TGTGCCACCAGCAGAGAAGGAGGGCGGAAACAAGAGACCCAGTACTTC.

The rearrangement uses TRBV7-2 and TRBJ1-2, with D uncertain. The V end lost 2 bases, the J end lost 4 bases, and 11 bases lay between the germline ends. The V gene's germline CDR1 is SGHTA and CDR2 FQGNSA. The CDR3 sequence is 14 residues long. CDR3 sequence (DNA): TGTGCCAGCAGCTTAAGCCGGCGGAGCTATGGCTACACCTTC. It encodes CASSLSRRSYGYTF.

This clone was seen only once. The J gene is TRBJ2-3, the V gene TRBV19; 9 bases are shared with TRBD2. The CDR3 consists of 16 residues. Germline V lookup: CDR1 LNHDA, CDR2 SQIVND (reference sequence). Unmatched junction bases numbered 4, after V lost 3 bases and J lost 0 bases. The CDR3 coding sequence is TGTGCCAGTAGTATCTTGACTAGCGGAAGCACAGATACGCAGTATTTT. Translated, it gives CASSILTSGSTDTQYF.

This chain joins TRBV28 and TRBJ2-3; D is unclear. Germline V lookup: CDR1 MDHEN, CDR2 SYDVKM. V was shortened by 4 bases and J by 4 bases, with 12 bases between the two germline ends. The CDR3 is 14 residues long. CDR3 bases: TGTGCCAGCAGTTACGGAGATTCATCAGATACGCAGTATTTT. It is translated as CASSYGDSSDTQYF.

The chain recombines TRBV6-4 with TRBJ2-6, with D unclear. Deletions cut 6 bases from V and 0 bases from J, with 6 bases between. This CDR3 is built from 14 residues. CDR1 is MRHNA, CDR2 SNTAGT, per germline. CDR3 nucleotide sequence: TGTGCCAGCAGCCAGGCCTCTGGGGCCAACGTCCTGACTTTC. This translates into CASSQASGANVLTF.

The gene calls are TRBV11-2 and TRBJ1-2, with 10 bases that match TRBD1. J was trimmed by 1 base and V by 5 bases; bases with no gene match: 10. Germline V gives CDR1 SGHAT, CDR2 FQNNGV. CDR3 length: 17 residues. In DNA form, the CDR3 reads TGTGCCAGCAGCCTGGGTAGGACAGGGGGATATAACTATGGCTACACCTTC. This codes for CASSLGRTGGYNYGYTF.

The V call is TRBV18, the J call TRBJ2-5; 11 bases are a match to TRBD2. The CDR3 runs 15 residues. V lost 6 bases and J lost 3; bases outside the gene matches: 6. Looked up from germline, CDR1 is KGHSH and CDR2 is LQKENI. CDR3 protein: CASSNRGLAEETQYF. The DNA for the CDR3 is TGTGCCAGCTCCAACCGGGGACTAGCGGAAGAGACCCAGTACTTC.

The chain combines TRBV27 with TRBJ1-5, with D uncertain. This CDR3 region has 15 residues. CDR1 and CDR2 (germline): MNHEY, SMNVEV (reference sequence). V lost 3 bases and J 4 bases, leaving 13 bases between the germline ends. The CDR3 protein is CASSFRRVVNQPQHF. In DNA form, the CDR3 reads TGTGCCAGCAGTTTTAGGAGGGTTGTGAATCAGCCCCAGCATTTT.

The chain has TRBV7-3 and TRBJ1-2; 7 bases are shared with TRBD1. The junction had 5 bases not matched to a gene; V was cut back by 5 bases and J by 5 bases. Germline V CDR1 and CDR2: SGHTA, FQGTGA. The CDR3 runs 13 residues. Here the CDR3 reads CASSAGQRYGYTF. DNA for the CDR3: TGTGCCAGCAGCGCGGGACAGAGATATGGCTACACCTTC. Full variable domain (rest looked up from reference TRBV7-3 and TRBJ1-2): GAGVSQTPSNKVTEKGKYVELRCDPISGHTALYWYRQSLGQGPEFLIYFQGTGAADDSGLPNDRFFAVRPEGSVSTLKIQRTERGDSAVYLCASSAGQRYGYTFGSGTRLTVV.

The V and J genes are TRBV9 and TRBJ2-1; 7 nucleotides match TRBD2. CDR1 and CDR2 (germline): SGDLS, YYNGEE. The J segment lost 4 bases and the V segment lost 3 bases, leaving 10 bases of the junction unmatched. The CDR3 is 16 residues long. As DNA, the CDR3 is TGTGCCAGCAGCGGTCAAGCGGGGCCCGATTACAATGAGCAGTTCTTC. This translates into CASSGQAGPDYNEQFF.

The chain recombines TRBV10-3 with TRBJ1-2; D is unclear. The CDR3 sequence is 11 residues long. Trimming removed 3 bases at V and 4 bases at J, with 3 bases between. Per the germline V gene, CDR1 is ENHRY and CDR2 is SYGVKD. Here the CDR3 DNA reads TGTGCCATCAGTGAACTCTATGGCTACACCTTC. It specifies CAISELYGYTF.

The rearrangement links TRBV5-1 to TRBJ2-6; no definite D call. The CDR3 is made up of 15 amino acids. CDR1 and CDR2 (germline): SGHRS, YFSETQ. V dropped 5 bases and J dropped 2 bases, with 11 bases sitting between them. The CDR3 loop reads CASSTRVAGANVLTF. The CDR3 region has the DNA TGCGCCAGCAGTACTCGGGTGGCTGGGGCCAACGTCCTGACTTTC.

The chain uses TRBV27 and TRBJ2-2; TRBD2 aligns across 13 bases. V was pared by 5 bases and J by 5 bases, with 11 bases of the junction left unmatched. The germline CDR1 and CDR2 sequences are MNHEY and SMNVEV (reference sequence). The CDR3 is made up of 18 amino acids. The CDR3, as DNA: TGTGCCAGCAGTCATCGGGGGGGACTAGCGGGGAGGACCGGGGAGCTGTTTTTT. Encoded protein: CASSHRGGLAGRTGELFF.

The V gene is TRBV15, the J gene TRBJ2-1; 10 nucleotides match TRBD1. There are 17 residues in the CDR3. V shed 0 bases and J 3 bases; nucleotides not matched to a gene: 5. Germline CDR1 reads LNHNV; CDR2 reads YYDKDF (reference sequence). Here the CDR3 reads CATSRDGGQGLYNEQFF. In DNA form, the CDR3 reads TGTGCCACCAGCAGAGATGGGGGACAGGGGCTCTACAATGAGCAGTTCTTC.

The V gene is TRBV5-6, the J gene TRBJ1-3, with D perhaps TRBD1 (6 bases). The CDR3 loop spans 16 amino acids. Germline V gives CDR1 SGHDT, CDR2 YYEEEE. V lost 2 bases and J lost 2, with 14 bases in between. CDR3 sequence: CASSLGAGAPGNTIYF. CDR3 nucleotides: TGTGCCAGCAGCTTAGGAGCAGGGGCTCCTGGAAACACCATATATTTT.

The V gene is TRBV29-1, the J gene TRBJ2-7, with 9 nucleotides matching TRBD2. This CDR3 is built from 15 residues. Per the germline V gene, CDR1 is SQVTM and CDR2 is ANQGSEA. Trimming cost V 8 bases and J 2 bases; bases outside gene matches: 13. The CDR3 is CSPRGGGRLTYEQYF. DNA for the CDR3: TGCAGCCCCCGCGGGGGGGGCCGACTTACCTACGAGCAGTACTTC.

The chain has TRBV11-3 and TRBJ2-3, with TRBD2 matching 7 bases. The CDR3 sequence is 14 residues long. The trim removed 2 bases at V and 6 bases at J, leaving 5 bases unmatched. The germline V gene encodes CDR1 SGHNT and CDR2 YENEEA. CDR3 residues: CASSLTGGGDTQYF. The CDR3 bases are TGTGCCAGCAGCTTAACGGGAGGAGGGGATACGCAGTATTTT.

The chain couples TRBV6-5 to TRBJ1-6; D gene uncertain. V gave up 2 bases and J gave up 7 bases, with 6 bases separating them. CDR3 length: 13 amino acids. CDR1 is MNHEY, CDR2 SVGAGI, per germline. The CDR3 DNA follows: TGTGCCAGCAGTTACCGGGGAAATTCACCCCTCCACTTT. This codes for CASSYRGNSPLHF.

The CDR3 loop is CASSQGLYEQYF. DNA of the CDR3: TGTGCCAGCTCCCAGGGCCTATACGAGCAGTACTTC. This chain connects TRBV7-9 to TRBJ2-7, with D perhaps TRBD1 (5 bases). Germline V gives CDR1 SEHNR, CDR2 FQNEAQ (reference sequence). Deletions cut 8 bases from V and 4 bases from J, with 12 bases between. The CDR3 runs to 12 residues.

This clone has only a few counts. V is TRBV4-1 and J is TRBJ1-5; no clear D gene. The CDR3 sequence is 17 residues long. CDR1 MGHRA and CDR2 YSYEKL come from the germline V gene. The ends were cut back, 7 bases at V and 1 base at J, with 20 bases in the middle. The CDR3 region is CASTSTPLRGSNQPQHF. CDR3 DNA sequence: TGCGCCAGCACCTCCACCCCCCTCCGAGGAAGCAATCAGCCCCAGCATTTT.

To note about this clone: An end of the junction differs from the germline gene, which may be a read error. The J gene is TRBJ2-7, the V gene TRBV7-9, with TRBD1 matching 7 bases. CDR1 is SEHNR and CDR2 is FQNEAQ in the germline V gene (reference sequence). This CDR3 is built from 13 residues. CDR3: CSSSLQGPNEQYF. The CDR3 DNA sequence: TGTTCCAGCAGCCTACAGGGGCCCAACGAGCAGTACTTC.